This T cell receptor (beta chain) was observed in a study of T-cell memory formation after mild COVID-19. Broader study findings: A balance of CD4 and CD8 characterized clones contracting day 15 to 85, whereas later expanders leaned CD4+. Confirmation was lacking for SARS-CoV-2 specificity of second-wave clones that peaked on day 37.

Trimming pared 4 bases from V and 0 bases from J, leaving 7 bases between. The germline V gene has CDR1 MRHNA and CDR2 SNTAGT. The CDR3 consists of 15 residues. This clonotype was counted at least ten times. Its antigen is still unknown. TCRdb re-called the 5' RACE reads with MiXCR, one entry per CDR3 protein. The sample yields about 140,000 distinct CDR3 sequences, 11% to 15% seen once. The chain joins TRBV6-4 to TRBJ2-6; possibly TRBD1 for D (5 bases). Sequenced material: PBMCs or a T cell subset sorted from them (not recorded which). The receptor was isolated from an adult woman who had mild COVID-19 (a few samples of this study predate the infection). Cell type and time point are not known. Written as DNA, the CDR3 is TGTGCCAGCAGTGGGACAAACTCTGGGGCCAACGTCCTGACTTTC. Amino acids: CASSGTNSGANVLTF.